These 20 T cell receptor beta chains were sequenced from one sample in a study of tumor-infiltrating lymphocytes in primary liver carcinoma. Both blood RNA, taken from unsorted whole blood, and germline DNA were extracted. TCR beta cDNA was made from 450 to 500 ng total RNA with a constant-region primer. Three rounds of nested multiplex PCR with slightly modified ARM-PCR produced TCR beta libraries. In the first two PCR rounds, TRBV1-TRBV30 forward primers were paired with a C-beta reverse primer, and each round lasted about 9 cycles. TCRdb ran MiXCR on the multiplex PCR reads and lists one entry per CDR3 protein. The top ten clones hold around three quarters of a sample with about 180,000 distinct CDR3 sequences, 50% to 75% of them seen once. Sequenced input: peripheral blood. The receptors were sampled from a man between 35 and 55 years old with primary liver carcinoma and hepatitis B virus infection.

This clonotype was detected only once. This clone may be a read error of a much larger clone one base away. The chain is built from TRBV29-1 and TRBJ1-1; unclear D gene. V lost 3 bases, J lost 0 bases, and 8 bases lay in between. Germline lookup yields CDR1 SQVTM and CDR2 ANQGSEA. The CDR3 runs to 13 residues. The CDR3 protein is CSVECQMNTEAFF. The CDR3 nucleotides read TGCAGCGTTGAGTGCCAGATGAACACTGAAGCTTTCTTT.

The rearrangement uses TRBV12-3 or TRBV12-4 and TRBJ2-2; D gene ambiguous. The CDR3 has 15 amino acids. Trimming pared 3 bases from V and 1 base from J, leaving 9 bases between. The CDR3, as DNA: TGTGCCAGCAGTTTTGATTTGGGGAACACCGGGGAGCTGTTTTTT. This gives the protein CASSFDLGNTGELFF.

A remark on this clonotype: The junction shows a germline mismatch at one end, possibly a read error. The V call is TRBV10-1, the J call TRBJ2-3; 9 bases match TRBD2. The CDR3 extends over 16 amino acids. The V gene's germline CDR1 is WNHNN and CDR2 SYGVQD (reference sequence). CDR3 nucleotides: TGCCCCAGCAGTGAGCTAGCGGGGTTAAGCACAGATACGCAGTATTTT. Translating gives CPSSELAGLSTDTQYF.

J is TRBJ2-2 and V is TRBV18, with D unclear. CDR1 is KGHSH, CDR2 LQKENI, per germline. V shed 3 bases and J shed 1 base, with 9 bases lying between them. The CDR3 has 15 residues. The CDR3 DNA is TGTGCCAGCTCACCGGAAGGTCGGAACACCGGGGAGCTGTTTTTT. It specifies CASSPEGRNTGELFF.

As for this clonotype: At one end, the junction sequence differs from germline, possibly due to a read error. The genes are TRBV12-3 or TRBV12-4 and TRBJ1-4; D is perhaps TRBD1 (5 bases). The CDR3 sequence is 15 residues long. CDR3 in amino acids: CAGRPPGRANEKLFF. CDR3 DNA sequence: TGTGCCGGCAGACCCCCGGGCAGGGCTAATGAAAAACTGTTTTTT.

This clonotype was observed a handful of times. This sequence joins TRBV28 and TRBJ2-7; 8 bases line up with TRBD2. The germline V gene encodes CDR1 MDHEN and CDR2 SYDVKM. The ends lost 6 bases at V and 0 bases at J; junction bases unmatched: 7. The CDR3 has 15 amino acids. In nucleotides, the CDR3 is TGTGCCAGCAGCCGCCCCAGCGGGAGCTCCTACGAGCAGTACTTC. Translation: CASSRPSGSSYEQYF. Full variable domain (remainder filled in from reference TRBV28 and TRBJ2-7): DVKVTQSSRYLVKRTGEKVFLECVQDMDHENMFWYRQDPGLGLRLIYFSYDVKMKEKGDIPEGYSVSREKKERFSLILESASTNQTSMYLCASSRPSGSSYEQYFGPGTRLTVT.

The chain is built from TRBV5-4 and TRBJ1-5; D call uncertain. The CDR3 is 12 amino acids. V lost 2 bases, J lost 15 bases, and 15 bases lay in between. CDR1 and CDR2 from the germline V gene are SGHNT and YYREEE (reference sequence). CDR3: CASSLVVGIGHF. The CDR3, as DNA: TGTGCCAGCAGCTTAGTTGTAGGGATCGGGCATTTT.

J is TRBJ1-2 and V is TRBV28; D call uncertain. Trimming removed 8 bases at V and 1 base at J, with 5 bases between. The germline CDR1 and CDR2 sequences are MDHEN and SYDVKM. CDR3 length: 11 residues. CDR3 region: CASAGNYGYTF. The CDR3 DNA reads as TGTGCCAGCGCGGGTAACTATGGCTACACCTTC.

This clonotype occurred a few times. Possible read error: a much larger clone is one base away. The chain recombines TRBV11-2 with TRBJ2-5; 8 bases align to TRBD1. The CDR3 consists of 14 residues. The germline gives CDR1 SGHAT, CDR2 FQNNGV. CDR3 sequence (DNA): TGTGCCAGCAGCCCTACAGGGGGAAGTGAGATCCAGTACTTC. Translated, it gives CASSPTGGSEIQYF.

The rearrangement links TRBV5-1 to TRBJ2-3; D perhaps matches TRBD1 (6 bases). CDR1 SGHRS and CDR2 YFSETQ come from the germline V gene. The V gene lost 7 bases and the J gene lost 2 bases, with 14 bases spanning the gap. There are 14 residues in the CDR3. CDR3 nucleotide sequence: TGCGCCAGCGGCACAAAGGGGGACACAGATACGCAGTATTTT. Protein product: CASGTKGDTDTQYF.

Details on this clonotype: A read error may account for a junction end that differs from germline. DNA for the CDR3: TGTGCCAGCAGTTCCCGGGACTATAGCATAGATACGCAGTATTTT. Residues: CASSSRDYSIDTQYF. V gene TRBV6-6 combines with J gene TRBJ2-3; 7 nucleotides agree with TRBD2. Germline CDR1 MNHNY, CDR2 SVGAGI (reference sequence). CDR3 length: 15 amino acids.

The table lists this clonotype with many counts. The gene calls are TRBV29-1 and TRBJ2-7, with D possibly being TRBD1 (5 bases). Trimming shortened V by 7 bases and J by 5 bases, and 15 bases separated the two germline ends. Germline CDR1 and CDR2: SQVTM and ANQGSEA. CDR3 size: 12 residues. CDR3: CSGWGQGNEQYF. The CDR3 nucleotides read TGCAGCGGATGGGGTCAGGGAAACGAGCAGTACTTC.

This chain uses TRBV6-5 with TRBJ2-4; tentative D call: TRBD2 (5 bases). CDR1 MNHEY and CDR2 SVGAGI come from the germline V gene. CDR3 length: 18 residues. Trimming cost V 4 bases and J 5 bases, with 24 bases left between them. CDR3 DNA sequence: TGTGCCAGCAGTTCCGCCCCCGGGATAGGGCCCCGCGAAAACATTCAGTACTTC. Translated: CASSSAPGIGPRENIQYF.

This clonotype has a handful of counts. V gene TRBV5-1 combines with J gene TRBJ1-2; 7 nucleotides agree with TRBD1. The CDR3 sequence is 13 residues long. CDR1 is SGHRS, CDR2 YFSETQ, per germline. The V segment lost 8 bases and the J segment 3 bases; nucleotides outside the gene matches: 7. The CDR3 here is CASSPDRDYGYTF. The CDR3 coding sequence is TGCGCCAGTAGCCCCGACAGGGACTATGGCTACACCTTC.

About this clonotype: One base away lies a much larger clone, so this may be a sequencing read error. This rearrangement joins TRBV11-2 to TRBJ2-7; D is ambiguous. The CDR3 is made up of 12 amino acids. The V gene's germline CDR1 is SGHAT and CDR2 FQNNGV. The CDR3 bases are TGTGTCAGCAGCTTAAGGACGTTCGAGCAGTACTTC. It encodes CVSSLRTFEQYF.

The chain couples TRBV12-3 or TRBV12-4 to TRBJ2-7; no reliable D call. CDR3 size: 13 residues. Deletions cut 5 bases from V and 7 bases from J, with 15 bases between. CDR3 sequence reads: CASSPNGDLEQYF. DNA of the CDR3: TGTGCCAGCAGTCCTAATGGGGATTTGGAGCAGTACTTC.

For this clonotype: At one boundary the junction diverges from the germline segment, which might be a read error. This rearrangement joins TRBV29-1 to TRBJ2-2; maybe TRBD2 (6 bases). Germline CDR1 and CDR2: SQVTM and ANQGSEA. The CDR3 is 16 amino acids. The CDR3 loop reads CSFEISGGANTRELFF. DNA of the CDR3: TGCAGCTTTGAAATTAGTGGGGGAGCGAACACCCGGGAGTTGTTTTTT.

The chain has TRBV6-5 and TRBJ2-5; D is possibly TRBD2 (5 bases). This CDR3 contains 15 residues. V lost 7 bases, J lost 7 bases, and 22 bases lay in between. Germline V gene lookup returns CDR1 MNHEY and CDR2 SVGAGI. Here the CDR3 DNA reads TGTGCCAGCATCCCGGACGTGGATGTCGAGGGGACCCAGTACTTC. Protein: CASIPDVDVEGTQYF.

CDR3 sequence: CASSQRPPPEDEQFF. The CDR3 DNA reads as TGCGCCAGCAGCCAACGTCCTCCTCCTGAGGATGAGCAGTTCTTC. The genes are TRBV4-1 and TRBJ2-1; D gene ambiguous. Germline values: CDR1 MGHRA, CDR2 YSYEKL. The CDR3 sequence is 15 residues long. V lost 2 bases and J 8 bases, leaving 16 bases between the germline ends.

This chain links TRBV4-1 with TRBJ1-1; a possible D gene is TRBD1 (5 bases). The germline V gene encodes CDR1 MGHRA and CDR2 YSYEKL. V dropped 4 bases and J dropped 0 bases, with 24 bases sitting between them. The CDR3 spans 19 residues. This chain's CDR3 is CASSRTPGGGFIVNTEAFF. Here the CDR3 DNA reads TGCGCCAGCAGCCGCACCCCCGGGGGAGGTTTTATTGTGAACACTGAAGCTTTCTTT.